Listed below are T cell receptor beta chains from one sample, sequenced in a study of response to subunit inactivated influenza vaccine. TCRdb reprocessed the RT-PCR reads with MiXCR, giving one entry per CDR3 protein. This table has around 490,000 distinct CDR3 sequences, 6% to 9% appearing once. The sample in question was PBMCs from blood, obtained less than 25 months after vaccination. The receptors were sampled from a man aged 50 to 69 who received an inactivated influenza vaccine. The CDR3 runs from the conserved cysteine through the conserved F or W. Fields, in order: V gene, D gene, J gene, clone size, CDR3 DNA, CDR3 protein. A D gene is named only where the DNA matches it firmly. The size entry is marked missing in some rows and otherwise reads once, few, many or a size class.

v_gene: TRBV7-2; d_gene: TRBD2; j_gene: TRBJ2-3; abundance: -; CDR3nt: TGTGCCAGCAGATCCCGGGGACTAAGCACAGATACGCAGTATTTT; CDR3aa: CASRSRGLSTDTQYF
v_gene: TRBV5-1; d_gene: TRBD1; j_gene: TRBJ2-5; abundance: -; CDR3nt: TGCGCCAGCAGCTTGACAGGGGGAAACGTCGTAGAGACCCAGTACTTC; CDR3aa: CASSLTGGNVVETQYF
v_gene: TRBV28; d_gene: -; j_gene: TRBJ2-1; abundance: -; CDR3nt: TGTGCCAGCAGCGGGGGGCTTCTCAATGAGCAGTTCTTC; CDR3aa: CASSGGLLNEQFF
v_gene: TRBV4-1; d_gene: -; j_gene: TRBJ1-5; abundance: few; CDR3nt: TGCGCCAGCAGCCAAGGTCAGTCCTATCAGCCCCAGCATTTT; CDR3aa: CASSQGQSYQPQHF
v_gene: TRBV12-3/TRBV12-4; d_gene: -; j_gene: TRBJ1-3; abundance: many; CDR3nt: TGTGCCAGCAGTTCAAGGGGGACTGGAAACACCATATATTTT; CDR3aa: CASSSRGTGNTIYF
v_gene: TRBV28; d_gene: TRBD2; j_gene: TRBJ2-3; abundance: few; CDR3nt: TGTGCCAGCAGTGGGATCGGCGGGAGTGACGCAGATACGCAGTATTTT; CDR3aa: CASSGIGGSDADTQYF
v_gene: TRBV30; d_gene: -; j_gene: TRBJ1-6; abundance: -; CDR3nt: TGTGCCTGGAGTGTAAAGACAGCTGTTTCACCCCTCCACTTT; CDR3aa: CAWSVKTAVSPLHF
v_gene: TRBV29-1; d_gene: TRBD1; j_gene: TRBJ2-3; abundance: -; CDR3nt: TGCAGCGTTGATTTAGGGTTTACAGGGGGTCTGGGAAAGGATACGCAGTATTTT; CDR3aa: CSVDLGFTGGLGKDTQYF
v_gene: TRBV7-8; d_gene: TRBD2; j_gene: TRBJ2-7; abundance: -; CDR3nt: TGTGCCAGCAGCTTACAGGTAGCGGGTCCCTCCTACGAGCAGTACTTC; CDR3aa: CASSLQVAGPSYEQYF
v_gene: TRBV15; d_gene: TRBD1; j_gene: TRBJ2-3; abundance: few; CDR3nt: TGTGCCACCAGCGTACAGGGGACGACAGATACGCAGTATTTT; CDR3aa: CATSVQGTTDTQYF
v_gene: TRBV6-6; d_gene: -; j_gene: TRBJ2-3; abundance: few; CDR3nt: TGTGCCAGCATCCCGGGGGCTGGCAGTACGCAGTATTTT; CDR3aa: CASIPGAGSTQYF
v_gene: TRBV5-5; d_gene: -; j_gene: TRBJ2-2; abundance: -; CDR3nt: TGTGCCAGCAGTATCTCACAGCGAGGGACCGGGGAGCTGTTTTTT; CDR3aa: CASSISQRGTGELFF
v_gene: TRBV7-9; d_gene: -; j_gene: TRBJ2-7; abundance: few; CDR3nt: TGTGCCAGCAGCTTAGTCGCAGGGCCTTCCTACGAGCAGTACTTC; CDR3aa: CASSLVAGPSYEQYF
v_gene: TRBV5-1; d_gene: TRBD2; j_gene: TRBJ2-2; abundance: -; CDR3nt: TGCGCCAGCGAGGAAAGCGGGGGGCTCAACACCGGGGAGCTGTTTTTT; CDR3aa: CASEESGGLNTGELFF
v_gene: TRBV6-2/TRBV6-3; d_gene: -; j_gene: TRBJ2-1; abundance: few; CDR3nt: TGTGCCAGCAGCCGTTCCGACGGGGCCTACAATGAGCAGTTCTTC; CDR3aa: CASSRSDGAYNEQFF
v_gene: TRBV4-3; d_gene: TRBD2; j_gene: TRBJ2-1; abundance: few; CDR3nt: TGCGCCAGCAGCCAAGTTGCGGGAGGGAACTACAATGAGCAGTTCTTC; CDR3aa: CASSQVAGGNYNEQFF
v_gene: TRBV14; d_gene: -; j_gene: TRBJ1-1; abundance: -; CDR3nt: TGTGCCAGCAGCCAAGCGCCTGCGAACACTGAAGCTTTCTTT; CDR3aa: CASSQAPANTEAFF
v_gene: TRBV4-2; d_gene: TRBD2; j_gene: TRBJ2-6; abundance: many; CDR3nt: TGTGCCAGCAGCGAAATACTAGCGGGGGGAACGGGAGGGGCCAACGTCCTGACTTTC; CDR3aa: CASSEILAGGTGGANVLTF
v_gene: TRBV9; d_gene: -; j_gene: TRBJ2-5; abundance: many; CDR3nt: TGTGCCAGCAGCGGCGACGGGTACTTGGAGACCCAGTACTTC; CDR3aa: CASSGDGYLETQYF
v_gene: TRBV29-1; d_gene: TRBD2; j_gene: TRBJ2-7; abundance: -; CDR3nt: TGCAGCGTTGCTACTAGCGGGACCGAGCAGTACTTC; CDR3aa: CSVATSGTEQYF
v_gene: TRBV30; d_gene: -; j_gene: TRBJ2-7; abundance: few; CDR3nt: TGTGCCTGGAGTGTAAGTAGCAGACACGAGCAGTACTTC; CDR3aa: CAWSVSSRHEQYF
v_gene: TRBV7-2; d_gene: -; j_gene: TRBJ2-7; abundance: many; CDR3nt: TGTGCCAGCAGAACGGCCTACGAGCAGTACTTC; CDR3aa: CASRTAYEQYF
v_gene: TRBV6-5; d_gene: TRBD2; j_gene: TRBJ2-1; abundance: many; CDR3nt: TGTGCCACCACAGGGGCTAGCGGGAGAGGGAATGAGCAGTTCTTC; CDR3aa: CATTGASGRGNEQFF
v_gene: TRBV4-3; d_gene: -; j_gene: TRBJ1-3; abundance: few; CDR3nt: TGCGCCAGCAGCCAAGATCGGGGTAGGGTCGGCGGAAACACCATATATTTT; CDR3aa: CASSQDRGRVGGNTIYF
v_gene: TRBV30; d_gene: TRBD1; j_gene: TRBJ2-5; abundance: -; CDR3nt: TGTGCCTGGAGTACTGACCCGGGGCAGGGGGCGACCCAGTACTTC; CDR3aa: CAWSTDPGQGATQYF
v_gene: TRBV11-3; d_gene: -; j_gene: TRBJ1-1; abundance: many; CDR3nt: TGTGCCAGCAGCTTAGAAATCTATAGGGGCGTCAGGAACACTGAAGCTTTCTTT; CDR3aa: CASSLEIYRGVRNTEAFF
v_gene: TRBV5-1; d_gene: -; j_gene: TRBJ1-1; abundance: -; CDR3nt: TGCGCCAGCAGCTTACAGACGGGAGCTGAAGCTTTCTTT; CDR3aa: CASSLQTGAEAFF
v_gene: TRBV30; d_gene: TRBD1; j_gene: TRBJ1-2; abundance: -; CDR3nt: TGTGCCTGGAGCAGGTGGGACAGGAATAACTATGGCTACACCTTC; CDR3aa: CAWSRWDRNNYGYTF
v_gene: TRBV12-3/TRBV12-4; d_gene: TRBD1; j_gene: TRBJ2-7; abundance: -; CDR3nt: TGTGCCAGCAGCCTCGGACAGGCCAGCGACGAGCAGTACTTC; CDR3aa: CASSLGQASDEQYF
v_gene: TRBV3-1; d_gene: TRBD2; j_gene: TRBJ2-3; abundance: few; CDR3nt: TGTGCCAGCAGATCCGGGGGGGGCAGCACAGATACGCAGTATTTT; CDR3aa: CASRSGGGSTDTQYF
v_gene: TRBV7-9; d_gene: TRBD1; j_gene: TRBJ1-1; abundance: few; CDR3nt: TGTGCCAGCAGCCCTCATTCCGGGACAGGGGGCGCGGAAGCTTTCTTT; CDR3aa: CASSPHSGTGGAEAFF
v_gene: TRBV6-1; d_gene: -; j_gene: TRBJ2-3; abundance: few; CDR3nt: TGTGCCAGCACGGACGGGGCGGGGATCACAGATACGCAGTATTTT; CDR3aa: CASTDGAGITDTQYF
v_gene: TRBV6-1; d_gene: -; j_gene: TRBJ1-1; abundance: -; CDR3nt: TGTGCCAGCTGGGGAGCCTCTTGGGACACTGAAGCTTTCTTT; CDR3aa: CASWGASWDTEAFF
v_gene: TRBV14; d_gene: -; j_gene: TRBJ2-7; abundance: few; CDR3nt: TGTGCCAGCAGCCAATGGATGGAGGAGTACTTC; CDR3aa: CASSQWMEEYF
v_gene: TRBV27; d_gene: TRBD1; j_gene: TRBJ2-2; abundance: -; CDR3nt: TGTGCCAGCAGACGGGACAGGGTTGCCACCGGGGAGCTGTTTTTT; CDR3aa: CASRRDRVATGELFF
v_gene: TRBV5-5; d_gene: -; j_gene: TRBJ1-1; abundance: few; CDR3nt: TGTGCCAGCAGCCCCGGGGGGCTCAGTGAAGCTTTCTTT; CDR3aa: CASSPGGLSEAFF
v_gene: TRBV29-1; d_gene: -; j_gene: TRBJ1-4; abundance: -; CDR3nt: TGCAGCGTTGAACGGGGTTCGGGAAAACTGTTTTTT; CDR3aa: CSVERGSGKLFF
v_gene: TRBV7-2; d_gene: TRBD1; j_gene: TRBJ2-3; abundance: many; CDR3nt: TGTGCCAGCAGCATGACAGGGTCCATAGCAGATACGCAGTATTTT; CDR3aa: CASSMTGSIADTQYF
v_gene: TRBV7-2; d_gene: TRBD2; j_gene: TRBJ2-5; abundance: -; CDR3nt: TGTGCCAGCAGCTTGGGCATAGTACTAGCGGGGCATGAGACCCAGTACTTC; CDR3aa: CASSLGIVLAGHETQYF
v_gene: TRBV6-5; d_gene: -; j_gene: TRBJ2-5; abundance: many; CDR3nt: TGTGCCAGCAGTTACTTAGCCAGGGAAGAGACCCAGTACTTC; CDR3aa: CASSYLAREETQYF
v_gene: TRBV4-2; d_gene: -; j_gene: TRBJ2-7; abundance: few; CDR3nt: TGTGCCAGCAGCCAAGACAGAGGGATTCCCTACGAGCAGTACTTC; CDR3aa: CASSQDRGIPYEQYF
v_gene: TRBV7-2; d_gene: TRBD2; j_gene: TRBJ2-3; abundance: -; CDR3nt: TGTGCCAGCAGCCCAGCGGGAGTTGGCACAGATACGCAGTATTTT; CDR3aa: CASSPAGVGTDTQYF
v_gene: TRBV4-3; d_gene: -; j_gene: TRBJ2-4; abundance: few; CDR3nt: TGCGCCAGCAGCCAAGGCGCAGGTCCCAAAAACATTCAGTACTTC; CDR3aa: CASSQGAGPKNIQYF
v_gene: TRBV5-1; d_gene: -; j_gene: TRBJ1-1; abundance: many; CDR3nt: TGCGCCAGCAGCTTGGGGGGTAGATCATATGAAGCTTTCTTT; CDR3aa: CASSLGGRSYEAFF
v_gene: TRBV27; d_gene: TRBD2; j_gene: TRBJ2-7; abundance: -; CDR3nt: TGTGCCAGCCGCAGCGGGGCGACCTCCTACGAGCAGTACTTC; CDR3aa: CASRSGATSYEQYF
v_gene: TRBV4-2; d_gene: -; j_gene: TRBJ1-1; abundance: many; CDR3nt: TGTGCCAGCAGCTTCCTTGTAGGCGCCGCTGAAGCTTTCTTT; CDR3aa: CASSFLVGAAEAFF
v_gene: TRBV20-1; d_gene: TRBD1; j_gene: TRBJ2-2; abundance: -; CDR3nt: TGCAGTGCGACGGGACAGGGGGCCACCGGGGAGCTGTTTTTT; CDR3aa: CSATGQGATGELFF
v_gene: TRBV11-2; d_gene: TRBD2; j_gene: TRBJ2-1; abundance: -; CDR3nt: TGTGCCAGCAGCTTAGGACGTGGACTAGCGGGGCCCCAGCAGTTCTTC; CDR3aa: CASSLGRGLAGPQQFF
v_gene: TRBV20-1; d_gene: TRBD2; j_gene: TRBJ2-1; abundance: many; CDR3nt: TGCAGTGCTAGAGATCTGCGACTAGCGGGGTACAATGAGCAGTTCTTC; CDR3aa: CSARDLRLAGYNEQFF